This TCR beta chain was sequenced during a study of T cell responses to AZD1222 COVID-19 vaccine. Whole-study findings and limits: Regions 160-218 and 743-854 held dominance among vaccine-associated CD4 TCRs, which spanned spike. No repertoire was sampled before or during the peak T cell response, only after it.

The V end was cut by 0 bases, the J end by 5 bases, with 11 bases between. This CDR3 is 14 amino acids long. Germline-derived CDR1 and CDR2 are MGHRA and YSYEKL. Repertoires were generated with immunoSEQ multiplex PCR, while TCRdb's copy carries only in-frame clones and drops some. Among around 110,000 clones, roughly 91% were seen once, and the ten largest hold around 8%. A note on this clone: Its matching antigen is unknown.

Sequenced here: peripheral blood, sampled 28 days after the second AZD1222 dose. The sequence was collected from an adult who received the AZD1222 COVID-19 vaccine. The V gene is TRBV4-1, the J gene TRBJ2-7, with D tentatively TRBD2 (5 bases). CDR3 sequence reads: CASSQDGLRDEQYF. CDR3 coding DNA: TGCGCCAGCAGCCAAGATGGCCTGCGGGACGAGCAGTACTTC.